One TCR beta chain is described in this entry. This entry belongs to a study of blood T cell repertoires in COVID-19. Sequencing was performed with immunoSEQ multiplex PCR; in TCRdb, only in-frame clones are kept and a portion is missing. The profile shows approximately 450,000 clones, about 89% of them singletons. The TCR comes from a woman between 25 and 40 years old with acute or convalescent COVID-19. The specimen was peripheral blood.

In DNA, the CDR3 is TGTGCCAGCAGTTACCGGGGGGCTGTTGGCTACACCTTC. Translating gives CASSYRGAVGYTF. J is TRBJ1-2 and V is TRBV6-5; TRBD1 might be the D (6 bases). The ends were cut back, 2 bases at V and 7 bases at J, with 11 bases in the middle. CDR1 is MNHEY, CDR2 SVGAGI, per germline. The length of the CDR3 is 13 residues.